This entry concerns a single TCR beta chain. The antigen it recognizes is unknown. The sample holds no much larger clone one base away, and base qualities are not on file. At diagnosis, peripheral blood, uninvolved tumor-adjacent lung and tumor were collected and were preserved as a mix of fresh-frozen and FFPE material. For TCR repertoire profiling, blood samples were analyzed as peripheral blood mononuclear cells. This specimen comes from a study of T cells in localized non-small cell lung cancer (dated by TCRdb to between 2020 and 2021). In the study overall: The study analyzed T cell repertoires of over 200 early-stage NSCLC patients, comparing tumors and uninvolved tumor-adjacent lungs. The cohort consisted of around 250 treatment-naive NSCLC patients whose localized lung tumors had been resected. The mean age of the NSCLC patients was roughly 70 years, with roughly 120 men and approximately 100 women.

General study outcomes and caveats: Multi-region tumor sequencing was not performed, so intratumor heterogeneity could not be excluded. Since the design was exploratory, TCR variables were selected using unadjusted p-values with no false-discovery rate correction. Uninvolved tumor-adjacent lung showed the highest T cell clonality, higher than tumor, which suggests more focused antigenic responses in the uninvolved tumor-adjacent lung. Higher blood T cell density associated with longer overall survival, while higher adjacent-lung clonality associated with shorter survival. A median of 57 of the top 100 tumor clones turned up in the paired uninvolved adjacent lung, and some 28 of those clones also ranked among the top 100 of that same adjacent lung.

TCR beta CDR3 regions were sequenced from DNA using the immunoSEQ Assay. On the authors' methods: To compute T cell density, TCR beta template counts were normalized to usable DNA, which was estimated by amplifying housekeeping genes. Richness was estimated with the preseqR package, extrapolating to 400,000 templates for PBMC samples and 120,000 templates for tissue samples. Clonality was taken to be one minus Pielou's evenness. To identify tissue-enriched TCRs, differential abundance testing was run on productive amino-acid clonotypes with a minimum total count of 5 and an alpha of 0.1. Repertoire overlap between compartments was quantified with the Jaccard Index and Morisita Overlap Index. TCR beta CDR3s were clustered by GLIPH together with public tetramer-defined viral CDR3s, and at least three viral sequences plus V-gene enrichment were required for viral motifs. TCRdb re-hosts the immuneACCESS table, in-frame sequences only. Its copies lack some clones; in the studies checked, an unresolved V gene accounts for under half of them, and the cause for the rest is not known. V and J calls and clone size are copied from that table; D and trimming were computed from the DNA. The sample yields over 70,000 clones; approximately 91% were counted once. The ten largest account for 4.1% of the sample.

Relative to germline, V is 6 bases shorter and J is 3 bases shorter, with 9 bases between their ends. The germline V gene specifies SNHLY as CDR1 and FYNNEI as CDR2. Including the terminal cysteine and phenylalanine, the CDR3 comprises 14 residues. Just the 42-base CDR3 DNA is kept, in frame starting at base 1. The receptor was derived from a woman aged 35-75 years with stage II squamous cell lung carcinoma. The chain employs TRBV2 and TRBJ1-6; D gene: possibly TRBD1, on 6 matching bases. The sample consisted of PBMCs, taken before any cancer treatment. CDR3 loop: CASRDSNYNSPLHF. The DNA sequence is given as TGTGCCAGCAGGGACAGCAACTATAATTCACCCCTCCACTTT. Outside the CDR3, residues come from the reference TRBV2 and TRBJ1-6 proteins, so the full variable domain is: EPEVTQTPSHQVTQMGQEVILRCVPISNHLYFYWYRQILGQKVEFLVSFYNNEISEKSEIFDDQFSVERPDGSNFTLKIRSTKLEDSAMYFCASRDSNYNSPLHFGNGTRLTVT.